One TCR beta chain is described in this entry. Its antigen is unidentified. The record originates from a study of Ad26.COV2.S vaccination and SARS-CoV-2 variants. The wider study: Sample donor was a member of the COV1001 Ad26.COV2.S trial arm.

Profiling relied on immunoSEQ multiplex PCR, and the TCRdb table lists in-frame clones only, not all of them. The sample carries hundreds of thousands of clones, 80% to 90% recorded once. Regarding treatment: 19 received Ad26.COV2.S at low or high dose, single or two shots; about five received placebo; per-sample allocation not given. Material that was analyzed had been drawn on day 63 after the first vaccine or placebo injection. An Ad26 vector expressing Wuhan-strain SARS-CoV-2 spike constituted the vaccine. Regarding the study as a whole: Post-vaccination breadth of spike-specific CD8+ and CD4+ T cell responses was reportedly substantial.

This CDR3 region has 13 residues. V lost 6 bases, J lost 7 bases, and 15 bases lay in between. CDR1 and CDR2 from the germline V gene are SGHAT and FQNNGV. The receptor was isolated from a person between 18 and 65 years old who received the Ad26.COV2.S COVID-19 vaccine or a placebo. Here the sequenced sample was peripheral blood, taken in a trial of Ad26.COV2.S vaccine versus placebo. V gene TRBV11-2 combines with J gene TRBJ2-5; D may be TRBD2 (5 bases). CDR3 loop: CASRSSDYGTQYF. CDR3 nucleotides: TGTGCCAGCAGATCAAGCGACTACGGGACCCAGTACTTC.